This T cell receptor (beta chain) was documented in a study of shared clonotypes between healthy human individuals. Background on the study: For every donor, three CD4 naive, three CD4 memory, two CD8 naive and one CD8 memory plates were used.

As handled by the study authors: ImmunoSEQ junction-only sequences lacked quality scores, so their filtering differed. The repertoire was sequenced with immunoSEQ multiplex PCR; TCRdb's copy has only in-frame clones and lacks some. That table furnishes V, J and clone size, whereas the DNA furnished D and trimming. Found here are over 95,000 clones, 68% of them singletons; the top ten hold over 20%. J lost 8 bases, V lost 6 bases, and 12 bases had no gene match. The CDR3 covers 15 residues. The germline V gene encodes CDR1 MNHEY and CDR2 SVGAGI. As concerns this clone: Its antigen is unknown.

Whole-study findings and limits: Compared with memory subsets, naive subsets generally had larger estimated richness. Non-shared clonotypes had lower generation probabilities than clonotypes shared by all four sorted-subset donors.

Sequencing input: memory CD8+ T cells sorted from blood. Subset here: CD45RO+ cells pooled with CCR7-negative TemRA cells. This sequence joins TRBV6-5 and TRBJ2-1, with TRBD2 matching 8 bases. This clonotype originated in a woman in her twenties or thirties in good health. CDR3 DNA: TGTGCCAGCAGCCCCGGGACTAGAGAGGTCGATGAGCAGTTCTTC. It specifies CASSPGTREVDEQFF.